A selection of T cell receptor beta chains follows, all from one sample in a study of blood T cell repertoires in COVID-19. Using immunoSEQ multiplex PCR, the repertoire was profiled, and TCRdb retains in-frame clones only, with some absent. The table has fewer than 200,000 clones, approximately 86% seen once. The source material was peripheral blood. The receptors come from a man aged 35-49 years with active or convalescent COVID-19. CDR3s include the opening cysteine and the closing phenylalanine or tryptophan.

CASSSPRVYTGELFF,TRBV14,TRBJ2-2,15
CASSPSGLSYEQYF,TRBV7-2,TRBJ2-7,14
CASSDVNTGANVLTF,TRBV2,TRBJ2-6,15
CASSLGNRDRNYGYTF,TRBV5-8,TRBJ1-2,16
CASTGLQPLGTQYF,TRBV6-5,TRBJ2-5,14
CASSEAGTGGIGYTF,TRBV25-1,TRBJ1-2,15
CASISSGTEAFF,TRBV12-3/TRBV12-4,TRBJ1-1,12
CASSSQGYNEQFF,TRBV11-2,TRBJ2-1,13
CASSWQGSLNTEAFF,TRBV7-8,TRBJ1-1,15
CSVERAEAFF,TRBV29-1,TRBJ1-1,10
CASSKTGTRSSEQYF,TRBV5-4,TRBJ2-7,15
CASSVGGQIYLSGNTIYF,TRBV9,TRBJ1-3,18
CAGGQGGTEQYF,TRBV6-5,TRBJ2-7,12
CASSPIGDSNSPLHF,TRBV28,TRBJ1-6,15
CASRAGKETQYF,TRBV19,TRBJ2-5,12
CASSPDGGNEQFF,TRBV5-1,TRBJ2-1,13
CASSFYGPPSYNEQFF,TRBV12-1,TRBJ2-1,16
CASKPGLSYEQYF,TRBV12-3/TRBV12-4,TRBJ2-7,13
CASSPNQGRTEAFF,TRBV18,TRBJ1-1,14
CATSTTGAGYTF,TRBV15,TRBJ1-2,12
CASSLGTMRVNTGELFF,TRBV7-2,TRBJ2-2,17
CASSLDRGHDEQYF,TRBV28,TRBJ2-7,14
CASSQEGGGYGYTF,TRBV3-1/TRBV3-2,TRBJ1-2,14
CATSAGTGWGNQPQHF,TRBV24-1,TRBJ1-5,16
CAIVKEPANYGYTF,TRBV10-3,TRBJ1-2,14
CASSLKAGGASPLHF,TRBV7-3,TRBJ1-6,15
CASSQGRWETQYF,TRBV14,TRBJ2-5,13
CASSPRTSGSTGELFF,TRBV7-2,TRBJ2-2,16
CASSEGGRRNEKLFF,TRBV25-1,TRBJ1-4,15
CASSSGTGVSNQPQHF,TRBV5-6,TRBJ1-5,16
CASSSIVNTGELFF,TRBV7-2,TRBJ2-2,14
CAWEPGLAYGYTF,TRBV30,TRBJ1-2,13
CASTSGGGTNNGYTF,TRBV7-9,TRBJ1-2,15
CASSQGSIIRGDRETQYF,TRBV4-1,TRBJ2-5,18
CASSPTVLAEAFF,TRBV11-2,TRBJ1-1,13
CASSPNRQGASPDTQYF,TRBV18,TRBJ2-3,17
CASSHDRDGGYTF,TRBV3-1/TRBV3-2,TRBJ1-2,13
CASSLDRQATGELFF,TRBV7-9,TRBJ2-2,15
CASSHQGTAKNIQYF,TRBV4-1,TRBJ2-4,15
CASSQYQDIYSPLHF,TRBV3-1/TRBV3-2,TRBJ1-6,15
CASSLVAWGRNRSNSPLHF,TRBV7-8,TRBJ1-6,19
CASSLGDRGPDTGELFF,TRBV7-3,TRBJ2-2,17
CASSEPGGGYEQYF,TRBV6-1,TRBJ2-7,14
CASRNRVTGELFF,TRBV28,TRBJ2-2,13
CASNSNLEETQYF,TRBV12-3/TRBV12-4,TRBJ2-5,13
CASSVDPNDRRELFF,TRBV9,TRBJ1-4,15
CASSLLGDTQYF,TRBV12-3/TRBV12-4,TRBJ2-3,12
CASSRDRVGNTIYF,TRBV6-5,TRBJ1-3,14
CASSESGRTEAFF,TRBV6-1,TRBJ1-1,13
CAWSSRNEKLFF,TRBV30,TRBJ1-4,12
CASSRTGSGNTIYF,TRBV28,TRBJ1-3,14
CASRASGANVLTF,TRBV19,TRBJ2-6,13
CASSYSNQGDGETQYF,TRBV6-6,TRBJ2-5,16
CSASGDYPTDTQYF,TRBV20-1,TRBJ2-3,14
CSVLGLSTDTQYF,TRBV29-1,TRBJ2-3,13
CASSLLAGGLTDTQYF,TRBV27,TRBJ2-3,16
CASSTGTLPYEQYF,TRBV28,TRBJ2-7,14